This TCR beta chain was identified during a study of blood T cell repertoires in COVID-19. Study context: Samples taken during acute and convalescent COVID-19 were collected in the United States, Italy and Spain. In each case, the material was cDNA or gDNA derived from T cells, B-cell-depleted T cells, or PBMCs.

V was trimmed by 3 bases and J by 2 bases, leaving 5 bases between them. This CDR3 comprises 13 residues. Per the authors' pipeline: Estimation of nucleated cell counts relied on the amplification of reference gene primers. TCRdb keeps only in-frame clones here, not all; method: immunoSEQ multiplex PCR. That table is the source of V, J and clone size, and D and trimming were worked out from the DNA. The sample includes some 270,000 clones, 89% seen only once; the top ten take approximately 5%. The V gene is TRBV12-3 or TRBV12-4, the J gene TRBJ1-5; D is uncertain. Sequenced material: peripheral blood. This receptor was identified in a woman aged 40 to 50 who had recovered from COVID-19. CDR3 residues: CASSLRGNQPQHF. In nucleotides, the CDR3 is TGTGCCAGCAGTTTGAGAGGCAATCAGCCCCAGCATTTT.